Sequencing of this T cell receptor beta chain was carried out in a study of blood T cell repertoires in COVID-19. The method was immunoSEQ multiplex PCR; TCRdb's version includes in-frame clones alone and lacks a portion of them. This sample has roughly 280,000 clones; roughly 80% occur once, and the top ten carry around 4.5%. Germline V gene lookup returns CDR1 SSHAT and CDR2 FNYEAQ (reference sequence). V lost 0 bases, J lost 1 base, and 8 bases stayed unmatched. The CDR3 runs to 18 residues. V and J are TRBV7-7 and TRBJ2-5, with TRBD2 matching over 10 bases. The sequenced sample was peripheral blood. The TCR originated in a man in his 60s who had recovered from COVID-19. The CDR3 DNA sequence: TGTGCCAGCAGCTTAGCCCCCAGGCTAGCGGGAGTCCAAGAGACCCAGTACTTC. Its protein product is CASSLAPRLAGVQETQYF.